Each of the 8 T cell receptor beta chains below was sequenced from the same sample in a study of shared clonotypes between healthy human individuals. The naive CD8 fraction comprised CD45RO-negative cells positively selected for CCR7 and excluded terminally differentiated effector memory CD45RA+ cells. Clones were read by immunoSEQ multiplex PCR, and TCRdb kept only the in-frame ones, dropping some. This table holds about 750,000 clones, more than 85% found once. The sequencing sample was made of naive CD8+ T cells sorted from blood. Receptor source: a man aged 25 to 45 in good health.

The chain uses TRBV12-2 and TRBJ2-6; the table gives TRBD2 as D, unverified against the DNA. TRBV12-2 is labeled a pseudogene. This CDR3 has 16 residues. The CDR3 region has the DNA TGTGCAAGTCATATCGCCGGGTCTTCTGGGGCCAACGTCCTGACTTTC. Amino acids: CASHIAGSSGANVLTF.

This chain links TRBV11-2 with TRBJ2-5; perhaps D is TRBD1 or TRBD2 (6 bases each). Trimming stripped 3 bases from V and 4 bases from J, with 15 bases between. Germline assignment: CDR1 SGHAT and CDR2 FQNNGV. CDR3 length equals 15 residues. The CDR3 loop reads CASSFTGAEGETQYF. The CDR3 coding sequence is TGTGCCAGCAGCTTCACGGGGGCCGAGGGAGAGACCCAGTACTTC. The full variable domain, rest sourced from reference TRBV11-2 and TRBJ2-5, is EAGVAQSPRYKIIEKRQSVAFWCNPISGHATLYWYQQILGQGPKLLIQFQNNGVVDDSQLPKDRFSAERLKGVDSTLKIQPAKLEDSAVYLCASSFTGAEGETQYFGPGTRLLVL.

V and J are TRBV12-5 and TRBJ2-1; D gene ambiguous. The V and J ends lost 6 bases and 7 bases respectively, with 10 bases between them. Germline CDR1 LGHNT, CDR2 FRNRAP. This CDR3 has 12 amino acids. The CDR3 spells CASGTPPNEQFF. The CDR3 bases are TGTGCTAGTGGAACCCCCCCAAATGAGCAGTTCTTC. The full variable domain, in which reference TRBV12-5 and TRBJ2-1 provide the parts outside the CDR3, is DARVTQTPRHKVTEMGQEVTMRCQPILGHNTVFWYRQTMMQGLELLAYFRNRAPLDDSGMPKDRFSAEMPDATLATLKIQPSEPRDSAVYFCASGTPPNEQFFGPGTRLTVL.

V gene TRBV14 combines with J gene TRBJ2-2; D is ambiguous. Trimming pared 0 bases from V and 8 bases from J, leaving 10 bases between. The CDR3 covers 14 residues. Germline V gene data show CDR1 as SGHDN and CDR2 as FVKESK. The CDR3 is CASSQDRAAGELFF. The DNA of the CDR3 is TGTGCCAGCAGCCAAGATAGGGCCGCGGGGGAGCTGTTTTTT. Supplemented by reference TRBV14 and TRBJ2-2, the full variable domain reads EAGVTQFPSHSVIEKGQTVTLRCDPISGHDNLYWYRRVMGKEIKFLLHFVKESKQDESGMPNNRFLAERTGGTYSTLKVQPAELEDSGVYFCASSQDRAAGELFFGEGSRLTVL.

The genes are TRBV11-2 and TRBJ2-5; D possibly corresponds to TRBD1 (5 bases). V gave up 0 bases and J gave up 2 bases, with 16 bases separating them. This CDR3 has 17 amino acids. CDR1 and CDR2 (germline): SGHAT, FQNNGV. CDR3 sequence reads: CASSLDQGAPLQETQYF. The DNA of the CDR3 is TGTGCCAGCAGCTTAGACCAAGGGGCCCCACTTCAAGAGACCCAGTACTTC.

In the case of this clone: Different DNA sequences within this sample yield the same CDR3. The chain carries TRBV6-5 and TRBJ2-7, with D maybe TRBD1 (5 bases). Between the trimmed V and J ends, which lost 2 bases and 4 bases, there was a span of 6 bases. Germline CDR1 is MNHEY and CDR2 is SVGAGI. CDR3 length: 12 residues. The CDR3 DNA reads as TGTGCCAGCAGTTACAAGGGGTACGAGCAGTACTTC. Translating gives CASSYKGYEQYF.

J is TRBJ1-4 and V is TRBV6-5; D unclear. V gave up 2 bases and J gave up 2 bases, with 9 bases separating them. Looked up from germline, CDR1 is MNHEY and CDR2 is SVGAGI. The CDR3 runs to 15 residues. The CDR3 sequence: CASSYSVGTNEKLFF. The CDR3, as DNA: TGTGCCAGCAGTTACAGTGTCGGGACTAATGAAAAACTGTTTTTT.

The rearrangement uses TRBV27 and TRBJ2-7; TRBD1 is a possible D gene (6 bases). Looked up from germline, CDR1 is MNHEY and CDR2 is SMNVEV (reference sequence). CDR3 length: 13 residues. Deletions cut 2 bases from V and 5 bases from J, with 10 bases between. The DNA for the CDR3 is TGTGCCAGCAGTTTACTCGAGGGGGACGAGCAGTACTTC. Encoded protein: CASSLLEGDEQYF.